What follows are 9 T cell receptor beta chains derived from one specimen sequenced in a study of blood T cell repertoires in COVID-19. The repertoire was sequenced with immunoSEQ multiplex PCR; TCRdb's copy has only in-frame clones and lacks some. This table has approximately 90,000 clones, 75% to 90% appearing once. The sample comprised peripheral blood. The receptors come from a man older than 75 with active or convalescent COVID-19.

In its sample, this clone was seen once. The chain links TRBV28 to TRBJ2-7, with TRBD2 matching over 12 bases. The CDR3 consists of 16 residues. Germline CDR1 MDHEN, CDR2 SYDVKM. Unmatched junction bases numbered 9, after V lost 5 bases and J lost 4 bases. As DNA, the CDR3 is TGTGCCAGCAGTGCCCCTAGCGGGAGGGGGGTGTACGAGCAGTACTTC. Its translation: CASSAPSGRGVYEQYF.

On this clone itself: Germline is not matched at one junction end, which may reflect a read error. The rearrangement joins TRBV9 to TRBJ2-1; the match to TRBD2 covers 11 bases. The CDR3 runs 16 residues. Germline V gene data show CDR1 as SGDLS and CDR2 as YYNGEE. The CDR3 DNA sequence: TGTGCCAGCACCGTAACCGGGACTAGCGGTCCGAATGAGCAGTTCTTC. This gives the protein CASTVTGTSGPNEQFF.

This chain joins TRBV19 and TRBJ2-3; 7 nucleotides agree with TRBD2. The germline V gene has CDR1 LNHDA and CDR2 SQIVND (reference sequence). The CDR3 has 15 amino acids. The junction had 5 bases not matched to a gene; V was cut back by 5 bases and J by 0 bases. The CDR3 loop is CASSGGGRSTDTQYF. In DNA form, the CDR3 reads TGTGCCAGTAGTGGGGGGGGAAGGAGCACAGATACGCAGTATTTT.

The chain couples TRBV18 to TRBJ2-7, with 7 bases identical to TRBD1. Germline V gene sequence: CDR1 KGHSH, CDR2 LQKENI. This CDR3 comprises 14 residues. With 8 bases clipped from V and 0 bases from J, the junction kept 7 bases outside the gene matches. The CDR3 here is CASKSGTASYEQYF. The CDR3 bases are TGTGCCAGCAAGTCCGGGACAGCCTCCTACGAGCAGTACTTC.

This sequence joins TRBV20-1 and TRBJ1-2, with 7 bases matching TRBD1. Germline lookup yields CDR1 DFQATT and CDR2 SNEGSKA (reference sequence). CDR3 length equals 13 residues. Unmatched junction bases numbered 2, after V lost 3 bases and J lost 1 base. This CDR3 is CSASQGVNYGYTF. The CDR3 bases are TGCAGTGCTAGTCAGGGGGTTAACTATGGCTACACCTTC.

This sequence joins TRBV29-1 and TRBJ2-7, with 9 bases lining up with TRBD2. The germline gives CDR1 SQVTM, CDR2 ANQGSEA. The CDR3 extends over 12 amino acids. The J segment lost 3 bases and the V segment lost 4 bases, leaving 1 base of the junction unmatched. The CDR3 coding sequence is TGCAGCGTTGTGCGGGGGGGCTACGAGCAGTACTTC. Translated: CSVVRGGYEQYF.

The gene calls are TRBV29-1 and TRBJ1-1; 7 bases map to TRBD1. With V trimmed by 0 bases and J by 0 bases, 4 bases remained unmatched. Germline V gene lookup returns CDR1 SQVTM and CDR2 ANQGSEA. This CDR3 spans 15 amino acids. The CDR3 loop is CSVEEVRGVNTEAFF. The CDR3 nucleotides are TGCAGCGTTGAAGAGGTCAGGGGGGTGAACACTGAAGCTTTCTTT.

This chain joins TRBV5-6 and TRBJ2-5, with D maybe TRBD2 (5 bases). Germline CDR1 SGHDT, CDR2 YYEEEE. Trimming left V 4 bases short and J 7 bases short, with 26 bases between. CDR3 size: 17 residues. CDR3 loop: CASSPRERSPEVGTQYF. CDR3 coding DNA: TGTGCCAGCAGCCCCCGCGAAAGATCCCCGGAGGTAGGGACCCAGTACTTC. Looking up the rest from reference TRBV5-6 and TRBJ2-5 gives the full variable domain: DAGVTQSPTHLIKTRGQQVTLRCSPKSGHDTVSWYQQALGQGPQFIFQYYEEEERQRGNFPDRFSGHQFPNYSSELNVNALLLGDSALYLCASSPRERSPEVGTQYFGPGTRLLVL.

In nucleotides, the CDR3 is TGTGCCAGTTCACCGGGACAAACTGGGAACAATGAGCAGTTCTTC. Its protein product is CASSPGQTGNNEQFF. The chain combines TRBV19 with TRBJ2-1; TRBD1 is a possible D gene (6 bases). Germline CDR1 and CDR2: LNHDA and SQIVND (reference sequence). V lost 8 bases to trimming and J lost 5 bases, with 19 bases between them. CDR3 length equals 15 residues.